These T cell receptor beta chains were read from a single sample in a study of PD-1 blockade in classical Hodgkin lymphoma. This table comes from immunoSEQ multiplex PCR, and its TCRdb copy is limited to in-frame clones, with some not included. The top ten clones hold approximately 3% of a sample with around 45,000 clones, about 65% of them seen once. The sequencing used peripheral blood mononuclear cells (PBMCs), collected before the second cycle of nivolumab. The receptors here all came from a human donor with classical Hodgkin lymphoma. Each CDR3 is given without its conserved first and last residue. Expanded clones get a size class; other rows say once, few or many, or leave the size out.

v_gene: TRBV10-3
abundance: .
j_gene: TRBJ2-2
CDR3aa: AISENEGELF

v_gene: TRBV14
abundance: .
j_gene: TRBJ2-7
CDR3aa: ASSQDSRHRSSYEQY

v_gene: TRBV7-9
abundance: once
j_gene: TRBJ2-7
CDR3aa: ASSFQGDSYEQY

v_gene: TRBV28
abundance: .
j_gene: TRBJ2-7
CDR3aa: ASVPSGGYEQY

v_gene: TRBV25-1
abundance: .
j_gene: TRBJ2-2
CDR3aa: ASMAGELF

v_gene: TRBV9
abundance: .
j_gene: TRBJ2-7
CDR3aa: ASSTSGSLHEQY

v_gene: TRBV7-9
abundance: few
j_gene: TRBJ2-3
CDR3aa: ASSLIGQGGLAGADTQY

v_gene: TRBV19
abundance: .
j_gene: TRBJ2-7
CDR3aa: ASSPRTGSYEQY

v_gene: TRBV5-4
abundance: .
j_gene: TRBJ2-2
CDR3aa: ASSGGPTNTGELF

v_gene: TRBV13
abundance: .
j_gene: TRBJ1-2
CDR3aa: ASSLVQGADYGYT

v_gene: TRBV7-3
abundance: .
j_gene: TRBJ2-7
CDR3aa: ASSLISGGGYEQY

v_gene: TRBV5-6
abundance: .
j_gene: TRBJ1-1
CDR3aa: ASSSTWRGNTEAF

v_gene: TRBV27
abundance: .
j_gene: TRBJ2-5
CDR3aa: ASSLSEHGTQY

v_gene: TRBV7-9
abundance: .
j_gene: TRBJ2-5
CDR3aa: ASSPEEVNQETQY

v_gene: TRBV6-4
abundance: .
j_gene: TRBJ2-2
CDR3aa: ASSDGGGTGELF

v_gene: TRBV6-6
abundance: once
j_gene: TRBJ2-4
CDR3aa: ASSPSGNIQY

v_gene: TRBV6-1
abundance: .
j_gene: TRBJ2-1
CDR3aa: ASSDSGTAYNEQF

v_gene: TRBV19
abundance: .
j_gene: TRBJ2-5
CDR3aa: ASSIKGMSGETQY

v_gene: TRBV6-5
abundance: .
j_gene: TRBJ2-7
CDR3aa: ASSPPGTGDEQY

v_gene: TRBV7-3
abundance: few
j_gene: TRBJ2-3
CDR3aa: ASADPGLAGERDTQY

v_gene: TRBV4-3
abundance: .
j_gene: TRBJ2-3
CDR3aa: ASSQELGQITDTQY

v_gene: TRBV4-3
abundance: few
j_gene: TRBJ2-5
CDR3aa: ASSSDSQETQY

v_gene: TRBV29-1
abundance: .
j_gene: TRBJ2-1
CDR3aa: SAAPGTSGFQF

v_gene: TRBV19
abundance: few
j_gene: TRBJ1-2
CDR3aa: ASSTQRSRDSHIGPNRYGYT

v_gene: TRBV27
abundance: .
j_gene: TRBJ1-1
CDR3aa: ASSLSWSGTEAF

v_gene: TRBV7-2
abundance: .
j_gene: TRBJ2-7
CDR3aa: ASTLTRPASGVGEQY

v_gene: TRBV5-6
abundance: .
j_gene: TRBJ2-7
CDR3aa: ASSLRVGGDEQY

v_gene: TRBV27
abundance: .
j_gene: TRBJ2-1
CDR3aa: ASSSLSGSPYNEQF

v_gene: TRBV13
abundance: few
j_gene: TRBJ2-1
CDR3aa: ASSLAGAGQF

v_gene: TRBV9
abundance: .
j_gene: TRBJ1-6
CDR3aa: ASTPGGADNSPLH

v_gene: TRBV9
abundance: medium-sized
j_gene: TRBJ1-1
CDR3aa: ASSVVMGETEAF

v_gene: TRBV2
abundance: .
j_gene: TRBJ2-5
CDR3aa: ASSGSNSPETQY

v_gene: TRBV11-2
abundance: .
j_gene: TRBJ2-7
CDR3aa: ASSLEYPTTRLH

v_gene: TRBV18
abundance: once
j_gene: TRBJ1-2
CDR3aa: ASSPSGARYGYT

v_gene: TRBV29-1
abundance: few
j_gene: TRBJ1-2
CDR3aa: SVEGEVYGYT

v_gene: TRBV2
abundance: once
j_gene: TRBJ2-6
CDR3aa: ASSDRLSGANVLT